This TCR delta chain was sequenced for a study of γδ T cells in repeated Plasmodium falciparum infection. V trimming: 0 bases; J trimming: 2 bases; junction bases outside the gene matches: 31. In germline, CDR1 is TSWWSYY, CDR2 QGS. The CDR3 extends over 25 amino acids. Flow sorting of PBMC yielded separate Vgamma9/Vdelta2+ and Vdelta2-negative gammadelta T cell populations for bulk repertoire analysis. TCRdb called clones from the multiplex PCR reads again using CATT. The data show roughly 90,000 delta-chain clones, 0.75% to 1% seen once. Study observations and caveats: Malian donors came from one small rural village, predominantly one ethnic group. Over time and infection, Vgamma9/Vdelta2+ repertoires remained highly stable and polyclonal.

This clone was recorded a few times. Its antigen remains unidentified. With a much larger clone just one base away, this may be a read error. The sample carries other DNA sequences with the same CDR3. Sequencing was performed on gamma-delta T cells from blood. This clonotype originated in a pool of human donors (malaria-infected and uninfected, not separated). The genes are TRDV1 and TRDJ1; the match to TRDD3 covers 9 bases. CDR3 bases: TGTGCTCTTGGGGAACTAAAGGTATACCCTTTCCTGAAGATGGGGGATAATGGGGGGACCGATAAACTCATCTTT. Translating it yields CALGELKVYPFLKMGDNGGTDKLIF.